Below are 32 T cell receptor beta chains sequenced from a single sample in a study of cytomegalovirus exposure and HLA in healthy donors (dated 2017 in TCRdb). The receptor library was made with the immunoSEQ multiplex PCR assay. For the multiplex PCR, a mixture combining 60 forward primers for TCR Vbeta segments and 13 reverse primers for TCR Jbeta segments was used. This immuneACCESS table, as held by TCRdb, lists in-frame sequences with V and J called but not all clones. Of the missing ones, under half trace to an unresolved V gene in checked studies; the others have no known cause. The sample table lists 170,000 or so clones, 65% to 85% of them with a count of one. Clones ranked in the top ten supply 6.3% of the sample. Sequenced input: PBMCs. The receptors stem from a male donor in good health and CMV-seropositive.

The CDR3 spells CASRGTDNQPQHF. The CDR3 DNA reads as TGTGCCAGCAGGGGGACAGACAATCAGCCCCAGCATTTT. The chain carries TRBV6-6 and TRBJ1-5, with TRBD1 identical over 7 bases. The V gene's germline CDR1 is MNHNY and CDR2 SVGAGI (reference sequence). J gave up 3 bases and V 6 bases, and 2 bases lay outside the gene matches. The CDR3 covers 13 residues.

This chain links TRBV6-1 with TRBJ1-1; D is ambiguous. Trimming stripped 8 bases from V and 1 base from J, with 17 bases between. Looked up from germline, CDR1 is MNHNS and CDR2 is SASEGT. CDR3 length equals 15 residues. The CDR3 DNA follows: TGTGCCAGCCGAGACTTGAGGGTCAAGAACACTGAAGCTTTCTTT. Amino acid sequence: CASRDLRVKNTEAFF.

This clone appeared a single time. This chain joins TRBV21-1 and TRBJ2-3; the D segment call TRBD2 is taken from the table without a DNA check. TRBV21-1 is designated a pseudogene. The CDR3 covers 16 residues. The CDR3 spells CASSKGGLAVTDTQYF. CDR3 nucleotide sequence: TGTGCCAGCAGCAAGGGGGGACTAGCGGTCACAGATACGCAGTATTTT.

The rearrangement uses TRBV19 and TRBJ2-1, with 7 bases identical to TRBD2. The V segment lost 7 bases and the J segment 7 bases; nucleotides outside the gene matches: 10. Germline CDR1 is LNHDA and CDR2 is SQIVND (reference sequence). This CDR3 has 14 residues. DNA for the CDR3: TGTGCCAGTAAAAAGCGGGAAGTCAGAAATGAGCAGTTCTTC. It codes for CASKKREVRNEQFF.

The chain recombines TRBV5-1 with TRBJ2-3; 11 bases line up with TRBD2. The length of the CDR3 is 18 residues. V dropped 3 bases and J dropped 0; count of bases not matched to a gene: 9. The V gene's germline CDR1 is SGHRS and CDR2 YFSETQ. The CDR3 DNA reads TGCGCCAGCAGCTCCTTTAGCGGGAGGGTCCCTAGCACAGATACGCAGTATTTT. Its protein is CASSSFSGRVPSTDTQYF.

V is TRBV5-8 and J is TRBJ2-7; D ambiguous. Germline V gene lookup returns CDR1 SGHTS and CDR2 YDEGEE. The CDR3 has 12 residues. V was clipped by 2 bases and J by 6 bases, with 9 bases between them. This CDR3 is CASSFVISEQYF. The CDR3 DNA reads as TGTGCCAGCAGCTTCGTTATCTCCGAGCAGTACTTC.

The V gene is TRBV7-6, the J gene TRBJ2-4, with TRBD1 as a possible D gene (6 bases). The CDR3 runs to 21 residues. Germline assignment: CDR1 SGHVS and CDR2 FNYEAQ. V dropped 5 bases and J dropped 6 bases, with 35 bases sitting between them. The CDR3 reads CASSLPPAGQPFFSPSNIQYF. DNA for the CDR3: TGTGCCAGCAGCCTCCCCCCAGCCGGACAGCCGTTCTTCTCGCCTTCAAACATTCAGTACTTC.

V gene TRBV5-8 combines with J gene TRBJ1-5, with D hard to call. CDR1 and CDR2 (germline): SGHTS, YDEGEE. The CDR3 contains 12 residues. V lost 2 bases and J 9 bases, leaving 9 bases between the germline ends. DNA for the CDR3: TGTGCCAGCAGCTTAGGAGGTGGGCCCCAGCATTTT. As protein: CASSLGGGPQHF. The full variable domain, in which reference TRBV5-8 and TRBJ1-5 provide the parts outside the CDR3, is EAGVTQSPTHLIKTRGQQATLRCSPISGHTSVYWYQQALGLGLQFLLWYDEGEERNRGNFPPRFSGRQFPNYSSELNVNALELEDSALYLCASSLGGGPQHFGDGTRLSIL.

V usage is TRBV4-2 and J usage is TRBJ1-4, with a tentative D call TRBD1 (6 bases). Germline CDR1 is LGHNA and CDR2 is YNFKEQ. The germline V and J ends were trimmed by 4 bases and 0 bases, with 15 bases remaining between them. The CDR3 sequence is 17 residues long. CDR3 protein: CASSLSGVPATNEKLFF. CDR3 DNA sequence: TGTGCCAGCAGCCTTTCAGGGGTCCCCGCAACTAATGAAAAACTGTTTTTT.

This rearrangement joins TRBV5-1 to TRBJ2-5; D is possibly TRBD1 (5 bases). This CDR3 comprises 13 residues. V lost 4 bases and J lost 5, with 12 bases in between. CDR1 is SGHRS and CDR2 is YFSETQ in the germline V gene. CDR3 in amino acids: CASSKQGSETQYF. DNA for the CDR3: TGCGCCAGCAGCAAGCAGGGAAGCGAGACCCAGTACTTC.

CDR3 amino acids: CASSLRREGNEQFF. In DNA, the CDR3 is TGTGCCAGCAGTTTAAGGCGGGAGGGCAATGAGCAGTTCTTC. The rearrangement links TRBV27 to TRBJ2-1, with 9 bases matching TRBD2. The CDR3 consists of 14 residues. The germline CDR1 and CDR2 sequences are MNHEY and SMNVEV (reference sequence). V shed 2 bases and J 6 bases; nucleotides not matched to a gene: 2.

The V and J genes are TRBV18 and TRBJ2-7; D is undetermined. The germline V gene has CDR1 KGHSH and CDR2 LQKENI. This CDR3 spans 12 amino acids. V was shortened by 6 bases and J by 1 base, with 7 bases between the two germline ends. The CDR3 DNA sequence: TGTGCCAGCTCGACGGGTTCCTACGAGCAGTACTTC. Protein: CASSTGSYEQYF. Together with reference TRBV18 and TRBJ2-7, the CDR3 gives the full variable domain: NAGVMQNPRHLVRRRGQEARLRCSPMKGHSHVYWYRQLPEEGLKFMVYLQKENIIDESGMPKERFSAEFPKEGPSILRIQQVVRGDSAAYFCASSTGSYEQYFGPGTRLTVT.

This clone was recorded a few times. V usage is TRBV11-2 and J usage is TRBJ2-6; TRBD1 is a possible D gene (5 bases). The CDR3 length is 15 residues. Trimming stripped 4 bases from V and 0 bases from J, with 7 bases between. In germline, CDR1 is SGHAT, CDR2 FQNNGV. The CDR3 coding sequence is TGTGCCAGCAGCTGGGGCATCTCTGGGGCCAACGTCCTGACTTTC. This codes for CASSWGISGANVLTF.

CDR3 loop: CASSSRLAGSTDTQYF. For the CDR3, the DNA is TGTGCCAGCAGTTCCCGACTAGCGGGTAGCACAGATACGCAGTATTTT. The V call is TRBV28, the J call TRBJ2-3, with TRBD2 matching 10 bases. The CDR3 runs to 16 residues. CDR1 is MDHEN, CDR2 SYDVKM, per germline. J was trimmed by 0 bases and V by 4 bases; bases with no gene match: 4.

This chain uses TRBV25-1 with TRBJ1-1; TRBD1 is a possible D gene (6 bases). CDR1 and CDR2 (germline): MGHDK, SYGVNS. Trimming removed 3 bases from V and 7 bases from J, with 9 bases in between. The CDR3 sequence is 12 residues long. The CDR3 nucleotides read TGTGCCAGCAGTGAGAGGGGGTTTGAAGCTTTCTTT. Protein sequence: CASSERGFEAFF. The variable domain in full, with the rest retrieved from reference TRBV25-1 and TRBJ1-1, is EADIYQTPRYLVIGTGKKITLECSQTMGHDKMYWYQQDPGMELHLIHYSYGVNSTEKGDLSSESTVSRIRTEHFPLTLESARPSHTSQYLCASSERGFEAFFGQGTRLTVV.

The rearrangement joins TRBV30 to TRBJ2-1, with a tentative D call TRBD2 (5 bases). The V gene lost 0 bases and the J gene lost 6 bases, with 9 bases spanning the gap. Germline CDR1 and CDR2: GTSNPN and SVGIG (reference sequence). The CDR3 runs 13 residues. For the CDR3, the DNA is TGTGCCTGGAGTGTACATAGCGCCAATGAGCAGTTCTTC. Its translation is CAWSVHSANEQFF.

A word on this clone: The same CDR3 arises from other DNA sequences in this sample as well. The gene calls are TRBV2 and TRBJ2-5; TRBD2 is a possible D gene (6 bases). The CDR3 has 12 residues. The V end was cut by 4 bases, the J end by 5 bases, with 8 bases between. CDR1 and CDR2 (germline): SNHLY, FYNNEI. The CDR3 protein is CASSARGETQYF. The CDR3 nucleotides read TGTGCCAGCAGTGCCCGGGGGGAGACCCAGTACTTC.

This clone appeared a few times. The chain is built from TRBV19 and TRBJ2-7, with 13 bases identical to TRBD2. The CDR3 has 15 residues. V lost 10 bases and J lost 2; bases outside the gene matches: 8. CDR1 and CDR2 from the germline V gene are LNHDA and SQIVND (reference sequence). This CDR3 reads CATQGTSGTTYEQYF. Here the CDR3 DNA reads TGTGCCACCCAGGGGACTAGCGGGACCACCTACGAGCAGTACTTC.

This clone was observed a single time. This sequence joins TRBV7-6 and TRBJ2-2, with 8 bases lining up with TRBD2. The V gene's germline CDR1 is SGHVS and CDR2 FNYEAQ. The CDR3 length is 18 residues. V trimming: 1 base; J trimming: 3 bases; junction bases outside the gene matches: 10. The CDR3 loop is CASSLGTIGGADTGELFF. CDR3 nucleotides: TGTGCCAGCAGCTTAGGAACAATCGGGGGGGCGGACACCGGGGAGCTGTTTTTT.

The rearrangement joins TRBV5-8 to TRBJ1-2; 9 bases are a match to TRBD1. This CDR3 spans 14 amino acids. Germline lookup yields CDR1 SGHTS and CDR2 YDEGEE. V lost 4 bases and J lost 8; bases outside the gene matches: 9. CDR3 nucleotides: TGTGCCAGCAGCGGGACAGGGAGTTGGGGCGGCTACACCTTC. Protein product: CASSGTGSWGGYTF.

The CDR3 loop reads CASSDLGGRAGGAQYF. In nucleotides, the CDR3 is TGTGCCAGCAGCGACCTTGGCGGGAGGGCGGGAGGGGCCCAGTACTTC. The chain recombines TRBV7-2 with TRBJ2-5; 9 bases are shared with TRBD2. With 5 bases clipped from V and 9 bases from J, the junction kept 16 bases outside the gene matches. The germline gives CDR1 SGHTA, CDR2 FQGNSA. The CDR3 extends over 16 amino acids.

This clone was seen a few times. The J gene is TRBJ2-2, the V gene TRBV9; 9 bases align to TRBD2. The V segment lost 4 bases and the J segment 8 bases; nucleotides outside the gene matches: 9. CDR3 length: 15 residues. Germline V gene sequence: CDR1 SGDLS, CDR2 YYNGEE. The CDR3 DNA reads TGTGCCAGCAGCCTAGCTGGGACTAGCAAGGGGGAGCTGTTTTTT. Amino acid sequence: CASSLAGTSKGELFF.

This chain links TRBV6-1 with TRBJ1-6; 7 bases fit TRBD1. Germline V gene data show CDR1 as MNHNS and CDR2 as SASEGT. The CDR3 sequence is 15 residues long. V was pared by 6 bases and J by 1 base, with 3 bases of the junction left unmatched. CDR3 sequence (DNA): TGTGCCAGCAGGGGACAGCAGTCCTATAATTCACCCCTCCACTTT. Amino acid sequence: CASRGQQSYNSPLHF.

This clone was seen a single time. This chain links TRBV27 with TRBJ1-2; 8 bases are a match to TRBD1. V was pared by 3 bases and J by 1 base, with 1 base of the junction left unmatched. CDR1 and CDR2 from the germline V gene are MNHEY and SMNVEV (reference sequence). The CDR3 contains 14 residues. The CDR3 here is CASSFTGGNYGYTF. CDR3 in DNA: TGTGCCAGCAGTTTCACAGGGGGTAACTATGGCTACACCTTC.

The chain has TRBV9 and TRBJ2-6, with D perhaps TRBD1 (5 bases). The germline V and J ends were trimmed by 5 bases and 4 bases, with 13 bases remaining between them. CDR1 is SGDLS and CDR2 is YYNGEE in the germline V gene. CDR3 size: 15 residues. The CDR3 DNA sequence: TGTGCCAGCAGTGCCAGGGCTCCCGGGGCCAACGTCCTGACTTTC. Protein: CASSARAPGANVLTF.

The chain recombines TRBV18 with TRBJ1-1, with 8 bases fitting TRBD1. This CDR3 contains 16 residues. From germline, CDR1 is KGHSH and CDR2 LQKENI. V shed 3 bases, J shed 3 bases, and the junction held 9 bases outside the gene matches. The CDR3 here is CASSPQGASWDTEAFF. The CDR3 DNA follows: TGTGCCAGCTCACCCCAGGGGGCGAGTTGGGACACTGAAGCTTTCTTT.

V gene TRBV5-1 combines with J gene TRBJ1-1, with 7 bases identical to TRBD1. Germline V gene data show CDR1 as SGHRS and CDR2 as YFSETQ. V was clipped by 4 bases and J by 0 bases; unmatched bases: 3. The CDR3 length is 14 residues. CDR3 sequence reads: CASSEGGMNTEAFF. Written as DNA, the CDR3 is TGCGCCAGCAGCGAAGGGGGCATGAACACTGAAGCTTTCTTT.

V usage is TRBV2 and J usage is TRBJ2-5; tentative D call: TRBD1 (5 bases). In germline, CDR1 is SNHLY, CDR2 FYNNEI. The CDR3 runs 13 residues. V was clipped by 7 bases and J by 4 bases, with 13 bases between them. The chain's CDR3 is CASMAGPRETQYF. CDR3 nucleotides: TGTGCCAGCATGGCAGGGCCCAGAGAGACCCAGTACTTC. Drawing the rest from reference TRBV2 and TRBJ2-5, the complete variable domain is EPEVTQTPSHQVTQMGQEVILRCVPISNHLYFYWYRQILGQKVEFLVSFYNNEISEKSEIFDDQFSVERPDGSNFTLKIRSTKLEDSAMYFCASMAGPRETQYFGPGTRLLVL.

CDR3 amino acids: CASSTGQGYPYEQYF. The CDR3, as DNA: TGTGCCAGCAGCACGGGACAGGGTTACCCCTACGAGCAGTACTTC. V gene TRBV28 combines with J gene TRBJ2-7; 9 bases are a match to TRBD1. The CDR3 contains 15 residues. Germline V gene data show CDR1 as MDHEN and CDR2 as SYDVKM. The ends lost 6 bases at V and 2 bases at J; junction bases unmatched: 8.

This rearrangement joins TRBV9 to TRBJ2-3; 8 bases fit TRBD2. Trimming cost V 1 base and J 3 bases; bases outside gene matches: 13. CDR1 SGDLS and CDR2 YYNGEE come from the germline V gene. This CDR3 contains 18 residues. The CDR3 nucleotides are TGTGCCAGCAGCGTATTCAAGTCCGGGAGGGCCGCGACAGATACGCAGTATTTT. Amino acid sequence: CASSVFKSGRAATDTQYF.

About this clone itself: An end of the junction does not agree with germline; a read error may underlie this. The chain recombines TRBV7-9 with TRBJ1-3; D remains unclear. Germline V gene lookup returns CDR1 SEHNR and CDR2 FQNEAQ (reference sequence). This CDR3 spans 15 amino acids. CDR3 amino acids: CSSSLVSLSGNTIYF. The CDR3 DNA follows: TGTTCCAGCAGCTTAGTATCACTCTCTGGAAACACCATATATTTT. The full variable domain, in which reference TRBV7-9 and TRBJ1-3 provide the parts outside the CDR3, is DTGVSQNPRHKITKRGQNVTFRCDPISEHNRLYWYRQTLGQGPEFLTYFQNEAQLEKSRLLSDRFSAERPKGSFSTLEIQRTEQGDSAMYLCSSSLVSLSGNTIYFGEGSWLTVV.

This sequence joins TRBV19 and TRBJ2-3, with 14 bases aligning to TRBD2. CDR3 length equals 15 residues. Germline assignment: CDR1 LNHDA and CDR2 SQIVND (reference sequence). With 7 bases clipped from V and 2 bases from J, the junction kept 2 bases outside the gene matches. The CDR3 is CASTTSGRDTDTQYF. The CDR3, as DNA: TGTGCCAGTACGACTAGCGGGAGGGACACAGATACGCAGTATTTT.